Listed below are T cell receptor beta chains from one sample, sequenced in a study of Ad26.COV2.S vaccination and SARS-CoV-2 variants. The assay was immunoSEQ multiplex PCR, and TCRdb's table has in-frame clones only and misses some. The table lists 380,000 or so clones, roughly 91% of them singletons. The sample here was peripheral blood, taken in a trial of Ad26.COV2.S vaccine versus placebo. These receptors all stem from a person aged 18-65 years who received the Ad26.COV2.S COVID-19 vaccine or a placebo. Both conserved end residues are part of each CDR3. A D gene is named only where the DNA matches it firmly. Expanded clones are given a class, and other clones once, few, many or no size at all.

>TRBJ2-1|TRBD2|.|TRBV10-3
TGTGCCACCGGGACTAGCGGGAGAGGGTCGCAAGGGGATGAGCAGTTCTTC
CATGTSGRGSQGDEQFF
>TRBJ2-2|.|.|TRBV27
TGTGCCAGCAGTTTTTATTTTGGTGGAGGTACCGGGGAGCTGTTTTTT
CASSFYFGGGTGELFF
>TRBJ2-7|TRBD2|once|TRBV19
TGTGCCAGTAGTATCCTAGCGGGGAATTATGAGCAGTACTTC
CASSILAGNYEQYF
>TRBJ2-1|TRBD1|.|TRBV6-5
TGTGCCAGCAGAAACGACAGGGCCCCCTACAATGAGCAGTTCTTC
CASRNDRAPYNEQFF
>TRBJ2-5|.|.|TRBV5-1
TGCGCCAGCAGCCCGAGCAGAGGGCTCGAGGAGACCCAGTACTTC
CASSPSRGLEETQYF
>TRBJ1-2|TRBD1|.|TRBV19
TGTGCCAGTAGTCCGGGACAGGGGAATAAGGGCTACACCTTC
CASSPGQGNKGYTF
>TRBJ2-5|TRBD1|.|TRBV19
TGTGCCAGTAGTTCCCTCAGGGGGCCTGAGACCCAGTACTTC
CASSSLRGPETQYF
>TRBJ2-1|TRBD2|.|TRBV5-1
TGCGCCAGCAGCTTGGGCCAAAAACGGACTAGCGGAATAGGCTCCTACAATGAGCAGTTCTTC
CASSLGQKRTSGIGSYNEQFF
>TRBJ1-1|.|.|TRBV6-6
TGTGCCAGCAGTCCCAGGTCGAGGGATAGTCTGAACACTGAAGCTTTCTTT
CASSPRSRDSLNTEAFF
>TRBJ1-2|.|.|TRBV30
TGTGCCTGGAAGCCGGGCAGAAACTATGGCTACACCTTC
CAWKPGRNYGYTF
>TRBJ2-7|.|.|TRBV28
TGTGCCAGCAGGGGGACTGCCTCCTACGAGCAGTACTTC
CASRGTASYEQYF
>TRBJ2-2|TRBD1|.|TRBV4-1
TGCGCCAGCAGCCAAGAAGGGCAGGGGGCGAGGTCCGGGGAGCTGTTTTTT
CASSQEGQGARSGELFF
>TRBJ2-2|TRBD1|.|TRBV9
TGTGCCAGCAGCGTTACGACAGGGAATGTCGGGGAGCTGTTTTTT
CASSVTTGNVGELFF
>TRBJ1-1|.|few|TRBV10-2
TGCGCCAGCAGGGGGGGCTGGGGCACTGAAGCTTTCTTT
CASRGGWGTEAFF
>TRBJ2-7|.|.|TRBV30
TGTGCCTGGAGACAGGGGAGGTACGAGCAGTACTTC
CAWRQGRYEQYF
>TRBJ1-5|.|.|TRBV6-1
TGTGCCAGCAGTGAAAGTTTCAGAGTCCATCAGCCCCAGCATTTT
CASSESFRVHQPQHF
>TRBJ1-4|.|.|TRBV18
TGTGCCAGCTCTTACTCCGCAGCCAATAATGAAAAACTGTTTTTT
CASSYSAANNEKLFF
>TRBJ2-3|TRBD1|.|TRBV5-1
TGCGCCAGCAGCAAAACAGGGGGAGGCACAGATACGCAGTATTTT
CASSKTGGGTDTQYF
>TRBJ1-1|.|.|TRBV18
TGTGCCAGCTCACCCGCGACGGGGAACACTGAAGCTTTCTTT
CASSPATGNTEAFF
>TRBJ1-5|TRBD1|once|TRBV19
TGTGCCAGTAGTCCGGGACAGGGAATTCGTCAGCCCCAGCATTTT
CASSPGQGIRQPQHF
>TRBJ1-5|.|.|TRBV19
TGTGCCAGTAGTATAGCTGAAGGAGGCAATCAGCCCCAGCATTTT
CASSIAEGGNQPQHF
>TRBJ2-7|.|few|TRBV4-1
TGCGCCAGCAGCCAAGATAGCTGGACCTACGAGCAGTACTTC
CASSQDSWTYEQYF
>TRBJ1-1|TRBD1|.|TRBV30
TGTGCCTGGAGCCCGGGACAGGGGTTGAACACTGAAGCTTTCTTT
CAWSPGQGLNTEAFF
>TRBJ2-1|TRBD2|.|TRBV27
TGTGCCAGCAGTTTAATTGGGACTAGCGGGGGCTCCTACAATGAGCAGTTCTTC
CASSLIGTSGGSYNEQFF
>TRBJ1-1|.|.|TRBV19
TGTGCCAGTAGTTATTTTGGACAGCAGAACACTGAAGCTTTCTTT
CASSYFGQQNTEAFF
>TRBJ1-2|TRBD1|.|TRBV5-1
TGCGCCAGCAGCGCCACAGGGGAAGAGTATGGCTACACCTTC
CASSATGEEYGYTF
>TRBJ2-1|TRBD2|.|TRBV19
TGTGCCAGTACCGCTTTTAATAGCGGGGGGAACAATGAGCAGTTCTTC
CASTAFNSGGNNEQFF
>TRBJ1-1|.|.|TRBV6-5
TGTGCCAGCAGTTACCTTCAGGCCACAAACACTGAAGCTTTCTTT
CASSYLQATNTEAFF
>TRBJ2-1|TRBD2|.|TRBV4-1
TGCGCCAGCAGCCAAAGCCGGGAGGTGAGGAATGAGCAGTTCTTC
CASSQSREVRNEQFF
>TRBJ2-1|.|.|TRBV20-1
TGCAGTGCTAGTTATTTGCGGGTGAGCTACAATGAGCAGTTCTTC
CSASYLRVSYNEQFF
>TRBJ2-3|TRBD1|.|TRBV28
TGTGCCAGCAGTCGATATGAGGGACAGGGATTTACAGATACGCAGTATTTT
CASSRYEGQGFTDTQYF
>TRBJ2-7|.|.|TRBV28
TGTGCCAGCAGTTTGGTTCCGGGGGGCCGAAGCTCCTACGAGCAGTACTTC
CASSLVPGGRSSYEQYF
>TRBJ1-4|.|once|TRBV19
TGTGCCAGTAAGGAGGCTGCGGCTCTTGATGAAAAACTGTTTTTT
CASKEAAALDEKLFF
>TRBJ1-1|TRBD1|.|TRBV9
TGTGCCAGCAGCTTCCGGGACAGGAACACTGAAGCTTTCTTT
CASSFRDRNTEAFF